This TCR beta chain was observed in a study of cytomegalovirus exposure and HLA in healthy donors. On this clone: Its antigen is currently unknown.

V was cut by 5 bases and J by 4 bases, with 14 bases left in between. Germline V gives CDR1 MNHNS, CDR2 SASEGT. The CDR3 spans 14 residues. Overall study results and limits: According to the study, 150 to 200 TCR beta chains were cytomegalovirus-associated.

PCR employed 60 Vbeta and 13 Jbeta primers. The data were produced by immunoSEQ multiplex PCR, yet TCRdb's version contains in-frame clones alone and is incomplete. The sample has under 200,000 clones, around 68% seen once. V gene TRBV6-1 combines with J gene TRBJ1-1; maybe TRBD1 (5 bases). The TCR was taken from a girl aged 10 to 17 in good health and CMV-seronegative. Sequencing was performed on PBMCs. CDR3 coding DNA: TGTGCCAGCAGTCTACAGGAGAAGAGCACTGAAGCTTTCTTT. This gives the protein CASSLQEKSTEAFF.